This T cell receptor (beta chain) was obtained from a study of T cell repertoires in cytomegalovirus infection. The CDR3 loop spans 18 amino acids. V lost 2 bases to trimming and J lost 1 base, with 18 bases between them. Germline V gene data show CDR1 as MGHDK and CDR2 as SYGVNS. TCRdb processed the reads anew with MiXCR; each CDR3 protein has one entry. The sample yields about 830,000 distinct CDR3 sequences, roughly 33% seen once. Remarks on this clonotype: The antigen remains unidentified.

The receptor comes from a human donor in good health (CMV status not recorded). Some clones in this sample may be carry-over from other donors' samples. This specimen was cultured CD8+ T cells from PBMCs, taken from culture after CMV antigen stimulation. The chain recombines TRBV25-1 with TRBJ1-3, with TRBD1 as a possible D gene (5 bases). CDR3 coding DNA: TGTGCCAGCAGTGAAGGAGACAGAAGGTACTCGTCTGGAAACACCATATATTTT. Its translation: CASSEGDRRYSSGNTIYF.